Listed here are 18 T cell receptor beta chains from one sample, sequenced in a study of blood T cell repertoires in COVID-19. The repertoire was sequenced with immunoSEQ multiplex PCR; TCRdb's copy has only in-frame clones and lacks some. Among roughly 500,000 clones, around 89% were seen once, and the ten largest hold 1.5% to 2%. Sequenced: PBMCs or T cells enriched from blood (not recorded which). The receptors were sampled from a woman aged 40 to 55 who had recovered from COVID-19.

The rearrangement links TRBV7-9 to TRBJ1-1; D not resolved. The V end was cut by 4 bases, the J end by 6 bases, with 18 bases between. CDR3 length equals 15 residues. The germline gives CDR1 SEHNR, CDR2 FQNEAQ (reference sequence). The CDR3 protein is CASSSAKQPGPEAFF. CDR3 nucleotide sequence: TGTGCCAGCAGCTCAGCTAAACAACCTGGCCCTGAAGCTTTCTTT.

V is TRBV24-1 and J is TRBJ2-4, with D possibly being TRBD2 (5 bases). CDR3 length equals 12 residues. V was trimmed by 5 bases and J by 7 bases, leaving 8 bases between them. Germline CDR1 is KGHDR and CDR2 is SFDVKD. The CDR3 DNA reads as TGTGCCACCAGTGGGACTCAGAACATTCAGTACTTC. Its protein product is CATSGTQNIQYF.

The V gene is TRBV13, the J gene TRBJ1-5; D gene unclear. The CDR3 length is 14 residues. Trimming stripped 0 bases from V and 4 bases from J, with 7 bases between. The germline gives CDR1 PRHDT, CDR2 FYEKMQ (reference sequence). CDR3 region: CASSLGSTNQPQHF. Here the CDR3 DNA reads TGTGCCAGCAGCTTAGGTTCTACTAATCAGCCCCAGCATTTT.

The rearrangement joins TRBV3-1 (or the pseudogene TRBV3-2) to TRBJ2-7; 7 nucleotides align to TRBD1. The CDR3 spans 13 residues. The junction had 12 bases not matched to a gene; V was cut back by 10 bases and J by 6 bases. The germline CDR1 and CDR2 sequences are LGHDT and YNNKEL (reference sequence). DNA for the CDR3: TGTGCCATTGGAAATCCAGGGGGAGCCGAGCAGTACTTC. This encodes CAIGNPGGAEQYF.

The genes are TRBV11-2 and TRBJ2-5; 8 nucleotides align to TRBD2. The CDR3 loop spans 13 amino acids. The germline V gene has CDR1 SGHAT and CDR2 FQNNGV. Germline trimming cut 5 bases from V and 4 bases from J; bases unmatched to any gene: 3. The CDR3 loop reads CASSNGRAETQYF. The CDR3 DNA is TGTGCCAGCAGCAACGGGAGGGCAGAGACCCAGTACTTC.

This rearrangement joins TRBV13 to TRBJ2-3; possible D gene TRBD2, 6 bases. The length of the CDR3 is 16 residues. Per germline, CDR1 PRHDT and CDR2 FYEKMQ (reference sequence). V gave up 5 bases and J gave up 4 bases, with 19 bases separating them. The DNA of the CDR3 is TGTGCCAGCAGCCAAGGGACTGCGCGAAGGTCAGATACGCAGTATTTT. It codes for CASSQGTARRSDTQYF.

The rearrangement uses TRBV4-1 and TRBJ1-1; D is possibly TRBD1 (5 bases). The germline V gene encodes CDR1 MGHRA and CDR2 YSYEKL. The CDR3 spans 14 residues. The germline V and J ends were trimmed by 4 bases and 7 bases, with 16 bases remaining between them. The CDR3 DNA reads as TGCGCCAGCAGCCTACCCCTCGGGGGGGGTGAAGCTTTCTTT. As protein: CASSLPLGGGEAFF.

This chain uses TRBV14 with TRBJ1-1; TRBD1 matches at 7 bases. CDR1 and CDR2 (germline): SGHDN, FVKESK. The ends lost 8 bases at V and 6 bases at J; junction bases unmatched: 12. The CDR3 has 14 amino acids. The CDR3 is CASRPTGVRAEAFF. Written as DNA, the CDR3 is TGTGCCAGCCGCCCAACAGGGGTTAGGGCTGAAGCTTTCTTT.

The genes are TRBV9 and TRBJ2-7; 7 positions agree with TRBD2. This CDR3 spans 14 amino acids. V lost 6 bases and J lost 7; bases outside the gene matches: 13. In germline, CDR1 is SGDLS, CDR2 YYNGEE. CDR3 nucleotides: TGTGCCAGCAACCCTAGCGGAGGCCTTGGTGAGCAGTACTTC. This codes for CASNPSGGLGEQYF.

The chain employs TRBV29-1 and TRBJ1-2; D might be TRBD1 (6 bases). Germline CDR1 and CDR2: SQVTM and ANQGSEA. This CDR3 contains 13 residues. Between the trimmed V and J ends, which lost 4 bases and 2 bases, there was a span of 11 bases. The CDR3 protein is CSVGQGTNYGYTF. In DNA form, the CDR3 reads TGCAGCGTTGGTCAGGGGACAAACTATGGCTACACCTTC.

The count of this clone is one. The CDR3 bases are TGTGCCAGTAGTTCGCCGGCGGGGAGCTCCTACGAGCAGTACTTC. Translation: CASSSPAGSSYEQYF. The V and J genes are TRBV19 and TRBJ2-7, with a tentative D call TRBD2 (6 bases). CDR1 is LNHDA, CDR2 SQIVND, per germline (reference sequence). The ends were cut back, 5 bases at V and 0 bases at J, with 14 bases in the middle. This CDR3 contains 15 residues.

The rearrangement uses TRBV3-1 (or the pseudogene TRBV3-2) and TRBJ1-2, with 12 bases matching TRBD1. This CDR3 has 14 residues. CDR1 LGHDT and CDR2 YNNKEL come from the germline V gene (reference sequence). The V segment lost 4 bases and the J segment 8 bases; nucleotides outside the gene matches: 5. CDR3 region: CASSRDRGPQGYTF. The CDR3 region has the DNA TGTGCCAGCAGCCGGGACAGGGGGCCCCAGGGCTACACCTTC.

This chain links TRBV7-2 with TRBJ2-3; 9 bases match TRBD2. There are 17 residues in the CDR3. Germline V gene lookup returns CDR1 SGHTA and CDR2 FQGNSA. V trimming: 5 bases; J trimming: 4 bases; junction bases outside the gene matches: 13. DNA of the CDR3: TGTGCCAGCAGCCCTCGGGGGGCGGGAGGGCCCTCAGATACGCAGTATTTT. This gives the protein CASSPRGAGGPSDTQYF.

A single count supports this clone. Written as DNA, the CDR3 is TGTGCCAGCAGGGGACTAGTTTTCGATGAGCAGTTCTTC. Protein: CASRGLVFDEQFF. The chain uses TRBV6-4 and TRBJ2-1; TRBD2 matches 8 bases. Germline-derived CDR1 and CDR2 are MRHNA and SNTAGT. V trimming: 6 bases; J trimming: 8 bases; junction bases outside the gene matches: 6. The CDR3 spans 13 residues.

For the CDR3, the DNA is TGTGCCAGCAGTGACGGTCTAGCGGGAGTTGATGAGCAGTTCTTC. It is translated as CASSDGLAGVDEQFF. The J gene is TRBJ2-1, the V gene TRBV6-4; 10 nucleotides align to TRBD2. Germline V gene data show CDR1 as MRHNA and CDR2 as SNTAGT. This CDR3 is 15 amino acids long. V lost 2 bases to trimming and J lost 8 bases; unmatched junction nucleotides: 6.

The table lists this clone with a few counts. This chain uses TRBV7-9 with TRBJ1-1; TRBD1 is a possible D gene (5 bases). V was pared by 3 bases and J by 3 bases, with 11 bases between. Germline-derived CDR1 and CDR2 are SEHNR and FQNEAQ (reference sequence). The CDR3 extends over 14 amino acids. CDR3: CASSFTQGDTEAFF. CDR3 DNA: TGTGCCAGCAGCTTTACTCAGGGTGACACTGAAGCTTTCTTT.

V usage is TRBV27 and J usage is TRBJ2-1; the D gene is possibly TRBD2 (5 bases). The V gene lost 5 bases and the J gene lost 13 bases, with 21 bases spanning the gap. The germline gives CDR1 MNHEY, CDR2 SMNVEV (reference sequence). This CDR3 region has 14 residues. CDR3 bases: TGTGCCAGCAGTATAAACTGGACTCCTTACCAACAGTTCTTC. It yields the protein CASSINWTPYQQFF.

CDR3 sequence: CASSLGASGMSYEQYF. CDR3 DNA: TGCGCCAGCAGCTTGGGCGCTAGCGGGATGTCCTACGAGCAGTACTTC. The rearrangement uses TRBV5-1 and TRBJ2-7, with TRBD2 matching over 9 bases. The CDR3 is 16 residues long. Germline loops: CDR1 SGHRS, CDR2 YFSETQ. The junction had 5 bases not matched to a gene; V was cut back by 0 bases and J by 1 base.